This T cell receptor beta chain was sequenced in a study of T cell repertoires in cytomegalovirus infection. This clonotype has only a few counts. The antigen remains unidentified. The CDR3 contains 12 residues. CDR1 SNHLY and CDR2 FYNNEI come from the germline V gene. The V end lost 6 bases, the J end lost 3 bases, and 9 bases lay between the germline ends. TCRdb analysed the reads with MiXCR anew, one entry per CDR3 protein. The sample lists approximately 1,000,000 distinct CDR3 sequences, less than 35% occurring once. The TCR comes from a human donor in good health (CMV status not recorded). Some clones in this sample may be carry-over from other donors' samples. The material sequenced was cultured CD8+ T cells from PBMCs, taken from culture after CMV antigen stimulation. V is TRBV2 and J is TRBJ2-7; perhaps TRBD2 as D (6 bases). The CDR3 DNA is TGTGCCAGCAGGCTGGGACTCTACGAGCAGTACGTC. Protein sequence: CASRLGLYEQYV.